Listed below are T cell receptor beta chains from one sample, sequenced in a study of type 1 and type 2 diabetes patients. TCRdb independently ran MiXCR on the multiplex PCR reads; one entry per CDR3 protein. The sample holds approximately 260,000 distinct CDR3 sequences, roughly 44% seen once. The sequenced sample consisted of peripheral blood mononuclear cells (PBMCs). These receptors came from a man between 18 and 35 years old with type 2 diabetes. Each CDR3 is given with its conserved first and last residue. The D gene is left open where the match is weak. For some rows the clone size is stated as once, few or many, or as a class when expanded; others skip it.

abundance	v_gene	j_gene	d_gene	CDR3nt	CDR3aa
few	TRBV19	TRBJ2-7	NA	TGTGCCAGTAGTATCATGGCATTCTACGAGCAGTACTTC	CASSIMAFYEQYF
NA	TRBV20-1	TRBJ1-1	NA	TGCAGTGCTAGAGATCATTTTCGGACTGAAGCTTTCTTT	CSARDHFRTEAFF
NA	TRBV7-8	TRBJ2-5	TRBD2	TGTGCCAGCAGCCTTCCCCGGGGGGGTTGGGGTAGGGAGACCCAGTACTTC	CASSLPRGGWGRETQYF
once	TRBV5-4	TRBJ2-5	NA	TGTGCCAGCAGCTCAAGCCTAATGTACCAAGAGACCCAGTACTTC	CASSSSLMYQETQYF
NA	TRBV4-3	TRBJ1-4	NA	TGCGCCAGCAGCCAAGTTTCGCCTAATGAAAAACTGTTTTTT	CASSQVSPNEKLFF
many	TRBV10-3	TRBJ2-7	TRBD1	TGTGCCATCAGCCCCGGGACAGGGGCCTACGAGCAGTACTTC	CAISPGTGAYEQYF
NA	TRBV7-2	TRBJ2-3	NA	TGTGCCAGCAGTCCTACGTCCCTTAGCCGAACTCGAGATACGCAGTATTTT	CASSPTSLSRTRDTQYF
NA	TRBV7-3	TRBJ2-3	NA	TGTGCCAGCAGCTTGGATTATGGGGATACGCAGTATTTT	CASSLDYGDTQYF
NA	TRBV5-1	TRBJ2-3	NA	TGCGCCAGCAGCTTGGACGGAGGGAAGGATACGCAGTATTTT	CASSLDGGKDTQYF
NA	TRBV11-2	TRBJ1-1	NA	TGTGCCAGCAGCTTAGGCGGGACGTTACCTGGAGCTTTCTTT	CASSLGGTLPGAFF
few	TRBV19	TRBJ2-1	NA	TGTGCCAGTAGTATTCAGGGGGGGGACGGTGAGCAGTTCTTC	CASSIQGGDGEQFF
NA	TRBV4-1	TRBJ2-2	NA	TGCGCCAGCAGCCCCAGGGGCCTGAACACCGGGGAGCTGTTTTTT	CASSPRGLNTGELFF
NA	TRBV20-1	TRBJ1-4	NA	TGCAGTGCCCCGTCGGGGGCCACGGATGAAAAACTGTTTTTT	CSAPSGATDEKLFF